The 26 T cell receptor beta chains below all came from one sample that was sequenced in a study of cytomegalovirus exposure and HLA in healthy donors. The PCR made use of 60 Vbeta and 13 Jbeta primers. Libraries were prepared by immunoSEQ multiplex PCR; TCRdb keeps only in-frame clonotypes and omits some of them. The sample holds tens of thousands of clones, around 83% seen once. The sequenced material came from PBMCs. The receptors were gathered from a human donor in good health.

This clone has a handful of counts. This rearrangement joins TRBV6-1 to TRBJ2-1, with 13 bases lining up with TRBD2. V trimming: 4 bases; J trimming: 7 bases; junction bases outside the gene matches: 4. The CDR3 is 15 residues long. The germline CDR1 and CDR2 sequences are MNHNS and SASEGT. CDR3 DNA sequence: TGTGCCAGCAGTGCGGGACTAGCGGGAAGGAATGAGCAGTTCTTC. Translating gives CASSAGLAGRNEQFF.

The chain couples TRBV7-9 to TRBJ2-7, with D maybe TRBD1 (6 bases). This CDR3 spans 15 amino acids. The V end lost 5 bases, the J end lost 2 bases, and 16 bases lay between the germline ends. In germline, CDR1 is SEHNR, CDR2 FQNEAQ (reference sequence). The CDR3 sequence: CASSIRDTSAYEQYF. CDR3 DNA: TGTGCCAGCAGCATACGGGACACGTCGGCCTACGAGCAGTACTTC. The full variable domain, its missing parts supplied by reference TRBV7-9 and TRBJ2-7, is DTGVSQNPRHKITKRGQNVTFRCDPISEHNRLYWYRQTLGQGPEFLTYFQNEAQLEKSRLLSDRFSAERPKGSFSTLEIQRTEQGDSAMYLCASSIRDTSAYEQYFGPGTRLTVT.

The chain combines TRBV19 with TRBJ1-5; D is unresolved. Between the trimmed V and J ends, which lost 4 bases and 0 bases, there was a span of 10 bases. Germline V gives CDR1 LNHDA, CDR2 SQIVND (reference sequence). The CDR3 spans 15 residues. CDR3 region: CASSTLLYSNQPQHF. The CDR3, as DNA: TGTGCCAGTAGTACCCTCTTATATAGCAATCAGCCCCAGCATTTT.

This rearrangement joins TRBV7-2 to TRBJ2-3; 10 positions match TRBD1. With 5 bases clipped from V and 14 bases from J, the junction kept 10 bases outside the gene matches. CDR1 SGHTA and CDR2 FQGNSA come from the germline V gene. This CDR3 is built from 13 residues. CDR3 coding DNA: TGTGCCAGCAGCCTAATACCGGGACAGGGGATGTATTTT. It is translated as CASSLIPGQGMYF. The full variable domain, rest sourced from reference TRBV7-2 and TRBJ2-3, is GAGVSQSPSNKVTEKGKDVELRCDPISGHTALYWYRQSLGQGLEFLIYFQGNSAPDKSGLPSDRFSAERTGGSVSTLTIQRTQQEDSAVYLCASSLIPGQGMYFGPGTRLTVL.

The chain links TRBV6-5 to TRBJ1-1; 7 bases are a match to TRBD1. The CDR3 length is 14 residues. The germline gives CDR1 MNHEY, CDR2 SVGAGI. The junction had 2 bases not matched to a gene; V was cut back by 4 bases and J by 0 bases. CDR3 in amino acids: CASSSGQLNTEAFF. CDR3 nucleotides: TGTGCCAGCAGTTCGGGACAGTTGAACACTGAAGCTTTCTTT.

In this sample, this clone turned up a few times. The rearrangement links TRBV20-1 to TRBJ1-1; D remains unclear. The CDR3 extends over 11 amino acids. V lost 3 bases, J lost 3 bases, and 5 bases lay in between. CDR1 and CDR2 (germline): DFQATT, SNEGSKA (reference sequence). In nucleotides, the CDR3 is TGCAGTGCTAGGGAGGACACTGAAGCTTTCTTT. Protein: CSAREDTEAFF.

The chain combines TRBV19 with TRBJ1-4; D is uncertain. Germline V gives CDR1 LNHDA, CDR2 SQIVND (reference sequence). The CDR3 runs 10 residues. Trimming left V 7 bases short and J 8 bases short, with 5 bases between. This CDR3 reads CASMEEKLFF. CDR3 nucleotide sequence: TGTGCCAGTATGGAGGAAAAACTGTTTTTT.

CDR3 DNA sequence: TGCGCCAGCAAGGGACTCTCCTACGAGCAGTACTTC. It translates to CASKGLSYEQYF. The chain has TRBV5-1 and TRBJ2-7; TRBD2 might be the D (6 bases). This CDR3 is 12 amino acids long. V gave up 6 bases and J gave up 0 bases, with 7 bases separating them. The germline CDR1 and CDR2 sequences are SGHRS and YFSETQ.

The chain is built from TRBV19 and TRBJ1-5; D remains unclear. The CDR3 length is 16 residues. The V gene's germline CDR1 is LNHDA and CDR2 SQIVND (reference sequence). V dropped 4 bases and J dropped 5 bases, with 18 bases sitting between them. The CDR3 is CASSTEPNSVYQPQHF. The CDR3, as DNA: TGTGCCAGTAGTACAGAACCGAACTCGGTATATCAGCCCCAGCATTTT.

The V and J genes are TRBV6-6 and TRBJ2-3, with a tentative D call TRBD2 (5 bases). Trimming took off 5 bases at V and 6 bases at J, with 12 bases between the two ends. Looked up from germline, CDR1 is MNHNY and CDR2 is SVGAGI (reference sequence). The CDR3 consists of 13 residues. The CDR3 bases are TGTGCCAGCAGTCGGGAACTAGTCGATACGCAGTATTTT. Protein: CASSRELVDTQYF.

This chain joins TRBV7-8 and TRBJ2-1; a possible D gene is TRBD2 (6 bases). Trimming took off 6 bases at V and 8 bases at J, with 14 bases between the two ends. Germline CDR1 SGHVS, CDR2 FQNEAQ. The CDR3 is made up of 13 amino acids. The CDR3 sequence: CASRSGTHHEQFF. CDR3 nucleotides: TGTGCCAGCAGATCCGGGACTCACCATGAGCAGTTCTTC.

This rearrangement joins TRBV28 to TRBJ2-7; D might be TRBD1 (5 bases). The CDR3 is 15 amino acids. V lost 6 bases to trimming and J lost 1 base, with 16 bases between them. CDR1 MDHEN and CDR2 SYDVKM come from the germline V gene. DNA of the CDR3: TGTGCCAGCAGCTCCCCCGGCAGGGCTTCCTACGAGCAGTACTTC. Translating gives CASSSPGRASYEQYF.

In nucleotides, the CDR3 is TGTGCCAGCAGCTTCGCACGGGACAGGGGACAGACCCAGTACTTC. Translating it yields CASSFARDRGQTQYF. V gene TRBV5-6 combines with J gene TRBJ2-5; 10 bases map to TRBD1. Germline CDR1 SGHDT, CDR2 YYEEEE. The CDR3 totals 15 residues. The junction had 7 bases not matched to a gene; V was cut back by 2 bases and J by 6 bases.

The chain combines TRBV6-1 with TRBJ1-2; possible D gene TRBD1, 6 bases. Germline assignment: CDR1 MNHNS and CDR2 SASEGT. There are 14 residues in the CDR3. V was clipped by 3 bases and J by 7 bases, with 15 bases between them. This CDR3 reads CASSDESRDTGYTF. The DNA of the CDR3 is TGTGCCAGCAGTGACGAGTCCCGGGACACTGGCTACACCTTC.

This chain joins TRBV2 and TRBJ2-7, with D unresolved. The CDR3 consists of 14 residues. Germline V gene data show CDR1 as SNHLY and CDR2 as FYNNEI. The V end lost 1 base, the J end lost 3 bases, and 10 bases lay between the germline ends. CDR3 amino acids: CASSEGSLIYEQYF. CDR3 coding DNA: TGTGCCAGCAGTGAAGGGAGTCTGATCTACGAGCAGTACTTC.

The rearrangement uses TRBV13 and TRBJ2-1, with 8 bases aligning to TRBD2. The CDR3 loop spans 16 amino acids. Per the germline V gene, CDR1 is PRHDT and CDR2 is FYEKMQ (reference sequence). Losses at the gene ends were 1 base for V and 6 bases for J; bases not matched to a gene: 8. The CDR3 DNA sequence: TGTGCCAGCAGCTTAGAGGGCGGGGGGACCCGCAATGAGCAGTTCTTC. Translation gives CASSLEGGGTRNEQFF.

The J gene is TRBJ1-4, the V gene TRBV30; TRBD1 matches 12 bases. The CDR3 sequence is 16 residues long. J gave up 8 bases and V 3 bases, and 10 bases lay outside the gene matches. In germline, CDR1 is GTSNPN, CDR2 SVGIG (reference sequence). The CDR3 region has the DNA TGTGCCTGGAGCGAAGGGACAGGGGGCCCCTCAGAAAAACTGTTTTTT. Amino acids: CAWSEGTGGPSEKLFF.

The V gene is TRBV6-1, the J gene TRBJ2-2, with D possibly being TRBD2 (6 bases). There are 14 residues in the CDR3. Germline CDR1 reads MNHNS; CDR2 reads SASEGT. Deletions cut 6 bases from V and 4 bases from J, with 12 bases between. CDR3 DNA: TGTGCCAGCAGGACTGGGACTTTCACCGGGGAGCTGTTTTTT. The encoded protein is CASRTGTFTGELFF.

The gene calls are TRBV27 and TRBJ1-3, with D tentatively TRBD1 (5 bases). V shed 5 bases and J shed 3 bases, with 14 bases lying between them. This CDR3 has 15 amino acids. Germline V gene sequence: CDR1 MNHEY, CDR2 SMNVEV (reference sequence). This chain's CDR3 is CASSLDISDGNTIYF. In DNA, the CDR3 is TGTGCCAGCAGTCTGGACATCAGCGATGGAAACACCATATATTTT.

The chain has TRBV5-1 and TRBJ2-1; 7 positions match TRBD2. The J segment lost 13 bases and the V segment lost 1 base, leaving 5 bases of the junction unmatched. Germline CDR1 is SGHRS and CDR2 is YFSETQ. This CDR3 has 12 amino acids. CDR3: CASSLSRGDQFF. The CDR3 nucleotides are TGCGCCAGCAGCTTGTCCCGGGGGGATCAGTTCTTC. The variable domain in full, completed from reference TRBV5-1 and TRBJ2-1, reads KAGVTQTPRYLIKTRGQQVTLSCSPISGHRSVSWYQQTPGQGLQFLFEYFSETQRNKGNFPGRFSGRQFSNSRSEMNVSTLELGDSALYLCASSLSRGDQFFGPGTRLTVL.

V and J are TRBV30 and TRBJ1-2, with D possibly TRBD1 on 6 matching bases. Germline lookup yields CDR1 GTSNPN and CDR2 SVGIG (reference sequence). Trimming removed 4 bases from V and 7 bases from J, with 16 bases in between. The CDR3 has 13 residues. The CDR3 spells CAWTPQGQVGYTF. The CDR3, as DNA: TGTGCCTGGACCCCCCAGGGGCAGGTTGGCTACACCTTC.

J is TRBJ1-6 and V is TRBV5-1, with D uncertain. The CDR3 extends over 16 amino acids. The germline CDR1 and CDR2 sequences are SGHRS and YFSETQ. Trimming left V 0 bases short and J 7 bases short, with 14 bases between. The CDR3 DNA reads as TGCGCCAGCAGCTTGGAACCGGGTCGGGAAAATTCACCCCTCCACTTT. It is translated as CASSLEPGRENSPLHF.

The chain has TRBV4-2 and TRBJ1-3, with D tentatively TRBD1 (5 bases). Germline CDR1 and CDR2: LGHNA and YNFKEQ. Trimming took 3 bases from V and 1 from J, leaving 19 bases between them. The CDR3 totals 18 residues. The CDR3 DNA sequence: TGTGCCAGCAGCCATCTATGGGGGGGGGAAGGATCTGGAAACACCATATATTTT. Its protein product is CASSHLWGGEGSGNTIYF.

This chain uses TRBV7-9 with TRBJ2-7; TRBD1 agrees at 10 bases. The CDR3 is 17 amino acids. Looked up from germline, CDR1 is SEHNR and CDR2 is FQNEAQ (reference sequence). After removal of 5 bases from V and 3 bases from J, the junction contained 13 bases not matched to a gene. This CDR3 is CASSPLGGRDRGYEQYF. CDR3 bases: TGTGCCAGCAGCCCGCTGGGGGGAAGGGACAGGGGCTACGAGCAGTACTTC.

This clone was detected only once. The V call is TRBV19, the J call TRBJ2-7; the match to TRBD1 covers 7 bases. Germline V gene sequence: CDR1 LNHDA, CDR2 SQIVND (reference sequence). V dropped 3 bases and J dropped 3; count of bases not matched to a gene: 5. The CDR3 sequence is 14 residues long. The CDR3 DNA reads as TGTGCCAGTAGTATCAGGGGACAGTTCTACGAGCAGTACTTC. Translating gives CASSIRGQFYEQYF.

As DNA, the CDR3 is TGTGCCAGCAGCGCGGACAGGGTCTTTAACTCTGGGGCCAACGTCCTGACTTTC. Residues: CASSADRVFNSGANVLTF. The chain employs TRBV7-2 and TRBJ2-6, with TRBD1 identical over 8 bases. V lost 5 bases, J lost 0 bases, and 9 bases stayed unmatched. The CDR3 has 18 amino acids. Germline V gene data show CDR1 as SGHTA and CDR2 as FQGNSA.